The TCR beta chain described here comes from a study of CD8+ T cells in alopecia areata. Study-level results: Clonality in lesional scalp, especially alopecia totalis/universalis, exceeded that of normal scalp.

Concerning this clone: Its antigen remains unidentified.

cDNA serving as the sequencing template came from extracted, reverse transcribed RNA. Libraries were prepared by immunoSEQ multiplex PCR; TCRdb keeps only in-frame clonotypes and omits some of them. The table lists 110,000 or so clones, less than 80% of them singletons. The sequencing sample was made of CD4+ T cells sorted from blood. This TCR came from a human donor in good health.

The DNA for the CDR3 is TGCGCCAGCAGCTTGTCGGCGGGGGCCCTCTCCACAGATACGCAGTATTTT. This encodes CASSLSAGALSTDTQYF. This sequence joins TRBV5-1 and TRBJ2-3, with a tentative D call TRBD2 (7 bases). This CDR3 spans 17 amino acids. Germline V gene data show CDR1 as SGHRS and CDR2 as YFSETQ. With 1 base removed from V and 2 bases from J, the gap between germline ends came to 17 bases.